The clone carrying this T cell receptor (beta chain) was counted at least ten times. Its antigen is as yet unknown. The sample comes from a study of T cells after yellow fever vaccination. Study-wide background: SMART-Seq v4 Ultra Low Input served to prepare low-cell-number fractions.

The 5'RACE template-switching step produced TCR cDNA and added a universal primer site and UMIs. TCRdb ran MiXCR on the 5' RACE reads and lists one entry per CDR3 protein. The repertoire holds more than 95,000 distinct CDR3 sequences, around 6.7% seen once, with over 2.5% in the top ten. Germline V lookup: CDR1 MNHEY, CDR2 SVGAGI. This CDR3 contains 15 residues. V was pared by 1 base and J by 5 bases, with 14 bases between. Findings and caveats of the study: Once the booster was given, most primary-vaccination clones reappeared, at approximately 97% for CD4 and approximately 88% for CD8. One caveat is that FACS-sorted repertoires could contain abundant clonotypes contaminating from the bulk population.

Sequenced material: CD4+ T cells sorted from PBMCs, taken about 49 days after the first yellow fever vaccination. The TCR sequence derives from a man younger than 35 who received the YFV17D yellow fever vaccine. The chain has TRBV6-5 and TRBJ1-1; D perhaps matches TRBD1 (6 bases). The CDR3 is CASSYLQGRRTEAFF. The CDR3 DNA reads TGTGCCAGCAGTTACTTACAGGGAAGACGAACTGAAGCTTTCTTT.